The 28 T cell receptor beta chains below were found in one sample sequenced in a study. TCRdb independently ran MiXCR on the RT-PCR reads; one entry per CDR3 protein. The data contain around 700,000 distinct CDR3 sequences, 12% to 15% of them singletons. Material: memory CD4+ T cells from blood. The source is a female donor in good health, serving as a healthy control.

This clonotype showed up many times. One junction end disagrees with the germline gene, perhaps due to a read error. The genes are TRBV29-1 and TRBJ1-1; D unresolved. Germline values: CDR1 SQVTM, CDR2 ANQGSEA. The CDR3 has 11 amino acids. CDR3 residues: CSVTRYTEAFF. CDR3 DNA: TGCAGCGTGACCCGATACACTGAAGCCTTCTTT.

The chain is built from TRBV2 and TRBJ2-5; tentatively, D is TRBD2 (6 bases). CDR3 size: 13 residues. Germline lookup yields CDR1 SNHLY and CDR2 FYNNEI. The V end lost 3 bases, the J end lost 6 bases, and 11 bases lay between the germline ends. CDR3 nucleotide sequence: TGTGCCAGCAGTGAGGAGGGAGAGCAGACCCAGTACTTC. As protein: CASSEEGEQTQYF.

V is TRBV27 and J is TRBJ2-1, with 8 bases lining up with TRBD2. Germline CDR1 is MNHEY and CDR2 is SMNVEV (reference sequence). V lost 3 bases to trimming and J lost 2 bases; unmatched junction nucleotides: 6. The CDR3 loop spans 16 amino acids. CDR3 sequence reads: CASSFRSGTPYNEQFF. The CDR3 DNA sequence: TGTGCCAGCAGTTTCCGTAGCGGGACCCCCTACAATGAGCAGTTCTTC.

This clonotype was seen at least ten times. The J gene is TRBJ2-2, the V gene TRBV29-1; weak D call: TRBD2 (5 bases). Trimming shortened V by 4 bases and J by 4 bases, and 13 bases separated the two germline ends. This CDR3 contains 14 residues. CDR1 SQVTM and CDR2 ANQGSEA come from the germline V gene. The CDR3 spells CSVGSRGSTGELFF. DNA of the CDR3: TGCAGCGTTGGGTCCAGAGGGTCCACCGGGGAGCTGTTTTTT.

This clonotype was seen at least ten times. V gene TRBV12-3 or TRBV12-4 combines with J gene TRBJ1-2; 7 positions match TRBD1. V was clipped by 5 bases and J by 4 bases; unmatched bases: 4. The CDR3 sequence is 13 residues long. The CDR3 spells CASSPDRVYGYTF. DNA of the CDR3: TGTGCCAGCAGTCCCGACAGGGTCTATGGCTACACCTTC.

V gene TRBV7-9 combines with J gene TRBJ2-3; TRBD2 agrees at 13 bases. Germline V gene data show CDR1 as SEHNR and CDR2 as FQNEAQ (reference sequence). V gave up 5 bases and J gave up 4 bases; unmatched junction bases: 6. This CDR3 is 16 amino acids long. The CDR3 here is CASSQGLAGLADTQYF. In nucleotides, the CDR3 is TGTGCCAGCAGCCAGGGACTAGCGGGATTGGCAGATACGCAGTATTTT. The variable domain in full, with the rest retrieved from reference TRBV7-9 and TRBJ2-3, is DTGVSQNPRHKITKRGQNVTFRCDPISEHNRLYWYRQTLGQGPEFLTYFQNEAQLEKSRLLSDRFSAERPKGSFSTLEIQRTEQGDSAMYLCASSQGLAGLADTQYFGPGTRLTVL.

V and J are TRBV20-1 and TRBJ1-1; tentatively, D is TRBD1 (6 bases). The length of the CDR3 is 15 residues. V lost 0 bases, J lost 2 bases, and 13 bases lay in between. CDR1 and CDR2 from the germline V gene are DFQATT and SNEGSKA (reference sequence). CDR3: CSAREGATFNTEAFF. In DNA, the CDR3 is TGCAGTGCTAGAGAGGGGGCAACGTTTAACACTGAAGCTTTCTTT.

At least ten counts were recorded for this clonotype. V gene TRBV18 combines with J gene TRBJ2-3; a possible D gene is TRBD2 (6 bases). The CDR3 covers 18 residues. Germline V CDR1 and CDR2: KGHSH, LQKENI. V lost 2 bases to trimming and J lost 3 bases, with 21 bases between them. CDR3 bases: TGTGCCAGCTCACCAAAGGTCGGTTTGGGCGGGATGACAGATACGCAGTATTTT. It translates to CASSPKVGLGGMTDTQYF.

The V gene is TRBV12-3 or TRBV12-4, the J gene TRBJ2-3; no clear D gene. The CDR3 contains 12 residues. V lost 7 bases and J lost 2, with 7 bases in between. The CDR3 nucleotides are TGTGCCAGCAAGGAATCCACAGATACGCAGTATTTT. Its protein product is CASKESTDTQYF.

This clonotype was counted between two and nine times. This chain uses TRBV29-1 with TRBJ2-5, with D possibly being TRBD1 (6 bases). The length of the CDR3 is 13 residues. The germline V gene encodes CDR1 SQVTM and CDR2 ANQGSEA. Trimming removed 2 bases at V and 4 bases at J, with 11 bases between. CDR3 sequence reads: CSVEMGARETQYF. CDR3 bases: TGCAGCGTTGAAATGGGGGCGAGAGAGACCCAGTACTTC.

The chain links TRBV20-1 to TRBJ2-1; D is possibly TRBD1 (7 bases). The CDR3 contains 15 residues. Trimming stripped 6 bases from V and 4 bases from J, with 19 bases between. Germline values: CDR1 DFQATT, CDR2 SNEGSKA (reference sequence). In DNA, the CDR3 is TGCAGTGCAGAAACAGGGGAGGATCATTACAATGAGCAGTTCTTC. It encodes CSAETGEDHYNEQFF.

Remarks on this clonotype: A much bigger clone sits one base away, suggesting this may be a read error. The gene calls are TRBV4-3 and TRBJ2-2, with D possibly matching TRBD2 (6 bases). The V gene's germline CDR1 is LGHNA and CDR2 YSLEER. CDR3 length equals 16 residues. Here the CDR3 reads CSSSQSLEGGTGELFF. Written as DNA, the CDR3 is TGCTCCAGCAGCCAGTCGCTGGAGGGTGGGACCGGGGAGCTGTTTTTT.

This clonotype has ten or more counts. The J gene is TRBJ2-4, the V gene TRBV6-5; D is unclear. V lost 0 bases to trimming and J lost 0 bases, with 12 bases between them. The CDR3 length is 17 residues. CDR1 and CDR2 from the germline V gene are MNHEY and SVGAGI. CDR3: CASSYSRSTAAKNIQYF. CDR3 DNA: TGTGCCAGCAGTTACTCTCGGTCGACGGCAGCCAAAAACATTCAGTACTTC.

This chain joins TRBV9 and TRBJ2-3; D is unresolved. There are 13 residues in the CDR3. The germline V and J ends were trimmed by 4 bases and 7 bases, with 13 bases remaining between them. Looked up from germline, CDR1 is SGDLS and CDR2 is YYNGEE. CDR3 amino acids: CASSPRTSYTQYF. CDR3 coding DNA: TGTGCCAGCAGCCCCAGAACCTCCTATACGCAGTATTTT.

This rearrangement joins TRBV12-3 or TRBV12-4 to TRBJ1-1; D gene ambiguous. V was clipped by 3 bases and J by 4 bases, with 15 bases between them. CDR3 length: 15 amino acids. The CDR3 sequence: CASSFGGPIGTEAFF. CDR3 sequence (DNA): TGTGCCAGCAGTTTTGGAGGGCCGATAGGCACTGAAGCTTTCTTT.

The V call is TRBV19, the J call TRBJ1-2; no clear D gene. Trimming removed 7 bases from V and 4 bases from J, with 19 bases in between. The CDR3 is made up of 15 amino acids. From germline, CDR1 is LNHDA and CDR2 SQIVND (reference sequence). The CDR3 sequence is CASKIGVQTTYGYTF. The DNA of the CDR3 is TGTGCCAGTAAAATCGGCGTTCAAACCACCTATGGCTACACCTTC.

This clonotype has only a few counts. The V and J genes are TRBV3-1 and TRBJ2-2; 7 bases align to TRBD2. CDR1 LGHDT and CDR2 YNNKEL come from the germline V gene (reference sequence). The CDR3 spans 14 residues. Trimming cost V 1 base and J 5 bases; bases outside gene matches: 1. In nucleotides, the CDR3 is TGTGCCAGCAGCCAAGGGACTAGTACCGGGGAGCTGTTTTTT. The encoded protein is CASSQGTSTGELFF.

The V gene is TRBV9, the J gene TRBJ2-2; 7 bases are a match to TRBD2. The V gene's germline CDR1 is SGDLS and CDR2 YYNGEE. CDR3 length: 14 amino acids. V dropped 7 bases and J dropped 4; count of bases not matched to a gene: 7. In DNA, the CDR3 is TGTGCCAGCGGGGCGGGAGTGGGCACCGGGGAGCTGTTTTTT. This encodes CASGAGVGTGELFF.

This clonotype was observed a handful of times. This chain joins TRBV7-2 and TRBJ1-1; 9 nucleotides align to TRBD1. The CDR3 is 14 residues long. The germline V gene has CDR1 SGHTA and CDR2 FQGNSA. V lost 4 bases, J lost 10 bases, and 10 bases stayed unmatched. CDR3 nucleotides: TGTGCCAGCAGCTCGATACTACAGGGGGCTGGAGCTTTCTTT. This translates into CASSSILQGAGAFF.

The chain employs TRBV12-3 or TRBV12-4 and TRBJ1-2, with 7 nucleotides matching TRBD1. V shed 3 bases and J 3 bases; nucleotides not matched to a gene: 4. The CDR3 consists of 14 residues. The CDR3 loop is CASSFGTEYYGYTF. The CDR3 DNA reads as TGTGCCAGCAGTTTTGGGACAGAATACTATGGCTACACCTTC.

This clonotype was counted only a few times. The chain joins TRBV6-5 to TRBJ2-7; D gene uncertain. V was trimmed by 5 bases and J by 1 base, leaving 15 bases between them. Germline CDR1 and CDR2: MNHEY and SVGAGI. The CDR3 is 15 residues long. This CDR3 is CASSRDWEGSYEQYF. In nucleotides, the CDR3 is TGTGCCAGCAGTCGCGATTGGGAAGGGTCCTACGAGCAGTACTTC.

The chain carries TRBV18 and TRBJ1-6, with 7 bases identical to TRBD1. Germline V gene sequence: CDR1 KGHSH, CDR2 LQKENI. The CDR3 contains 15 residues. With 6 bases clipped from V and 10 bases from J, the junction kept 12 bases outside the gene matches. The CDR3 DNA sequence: TGTGCCAGCTCCCCCCTACAGGGGTTGGAATCACCCCTCCACTTT. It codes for CASSPLQGLESPLHF.

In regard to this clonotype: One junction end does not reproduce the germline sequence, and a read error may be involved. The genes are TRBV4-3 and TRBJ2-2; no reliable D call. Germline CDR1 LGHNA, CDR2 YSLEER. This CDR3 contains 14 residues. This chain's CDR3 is CASSQGRNTRELFF. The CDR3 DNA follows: TGCGCCAGCAGCCAAGGACGGAACACCAGGGAGCTGTTTTTT.

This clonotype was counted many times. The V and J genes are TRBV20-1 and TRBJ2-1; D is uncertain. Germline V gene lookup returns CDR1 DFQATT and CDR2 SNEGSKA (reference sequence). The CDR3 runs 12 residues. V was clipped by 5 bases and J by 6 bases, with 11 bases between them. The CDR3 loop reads CSALRTFNEQFF. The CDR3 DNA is TGCAGTGCTCTCCGGACCTTCAATGAGCAGTTCTTC.

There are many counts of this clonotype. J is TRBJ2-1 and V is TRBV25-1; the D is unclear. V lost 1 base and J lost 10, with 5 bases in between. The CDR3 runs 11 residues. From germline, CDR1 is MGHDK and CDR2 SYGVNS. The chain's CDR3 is CASSESREQFF. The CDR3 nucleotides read TGTGCCAGCAGTGAATCGCGGGAGCAGTTCTTC.

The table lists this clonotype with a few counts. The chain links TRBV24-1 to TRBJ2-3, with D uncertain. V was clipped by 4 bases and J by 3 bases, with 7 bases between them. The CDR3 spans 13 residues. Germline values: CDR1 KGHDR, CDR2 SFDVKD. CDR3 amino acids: CATSDGRTDTQYF. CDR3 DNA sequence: TGTGCCACCAGTGACGGTCGTACAGATACGCAGTATTTT.

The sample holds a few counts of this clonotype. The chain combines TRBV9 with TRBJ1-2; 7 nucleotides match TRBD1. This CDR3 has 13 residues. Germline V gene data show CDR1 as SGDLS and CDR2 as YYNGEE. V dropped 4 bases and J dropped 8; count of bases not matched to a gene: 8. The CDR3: CASSPRTGWGYTF. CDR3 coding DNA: TGTGCCAGCAGCCCCAGGACAGGATGGGGCTACACCTTC.

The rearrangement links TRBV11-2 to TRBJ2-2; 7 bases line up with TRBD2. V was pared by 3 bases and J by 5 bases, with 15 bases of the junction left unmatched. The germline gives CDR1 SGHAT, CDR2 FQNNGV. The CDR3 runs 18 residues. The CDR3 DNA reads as TGTGCCAGCAGCTTGCTCCCCCCACGCGGGAGCTCTACCGGGGAGCTGTTTTTT. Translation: CASSLLPPRGSSTGELFF. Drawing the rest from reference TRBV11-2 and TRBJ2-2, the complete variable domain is EAGVAQSPRYKIIEKRQSVAFWCNPISGHATLYWYQQILGQGPKLLIQFQNNGVVDDSQLPKDRFSAERLKGVDSTLKIQPAKLEDSAVYLCASSLLPPRGSSTGELFFGEGSRLTVL.